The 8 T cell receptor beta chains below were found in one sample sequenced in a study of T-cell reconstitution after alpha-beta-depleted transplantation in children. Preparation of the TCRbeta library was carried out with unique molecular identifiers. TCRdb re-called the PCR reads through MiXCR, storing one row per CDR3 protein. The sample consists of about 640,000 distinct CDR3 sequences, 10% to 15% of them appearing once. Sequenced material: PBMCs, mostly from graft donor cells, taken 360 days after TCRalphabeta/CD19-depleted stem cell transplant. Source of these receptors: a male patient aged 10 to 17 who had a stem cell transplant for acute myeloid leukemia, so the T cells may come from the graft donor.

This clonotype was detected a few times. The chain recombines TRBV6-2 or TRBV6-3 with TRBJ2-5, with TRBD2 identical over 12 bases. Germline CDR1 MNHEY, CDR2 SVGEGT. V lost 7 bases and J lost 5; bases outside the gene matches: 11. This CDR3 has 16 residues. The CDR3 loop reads CASISASGRVVETQYF. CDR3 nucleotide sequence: TGTGCCAGCATATCGGCTAGCGGGAGGGTGGTGGAGACCCAGTACTTC.

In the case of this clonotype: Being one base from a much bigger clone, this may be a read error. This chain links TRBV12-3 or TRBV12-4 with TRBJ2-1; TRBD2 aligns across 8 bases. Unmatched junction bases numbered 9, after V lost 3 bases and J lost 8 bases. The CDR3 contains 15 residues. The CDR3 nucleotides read TGTGCCAGCAGTTTCGGGGCGGGAGGTCCGGATGAGCAGTTCTTC. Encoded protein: CASSFGAGGPDEQFF.

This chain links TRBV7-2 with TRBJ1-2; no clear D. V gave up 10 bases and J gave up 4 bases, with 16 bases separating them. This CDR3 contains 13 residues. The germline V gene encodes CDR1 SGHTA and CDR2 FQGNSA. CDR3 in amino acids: CANRPPRIYGYTF. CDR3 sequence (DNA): TGTGCCAACCGACCCCCCCGGATCTATGGCTACACCTTC.

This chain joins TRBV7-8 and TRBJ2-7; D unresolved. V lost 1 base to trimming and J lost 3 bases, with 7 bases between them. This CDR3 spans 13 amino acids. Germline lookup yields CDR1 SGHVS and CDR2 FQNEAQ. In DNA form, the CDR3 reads TGTGCCAGCAGCTTAGACCAGGTCTACGAGCAGTACTTC. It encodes CASSLDQVYEQYF.

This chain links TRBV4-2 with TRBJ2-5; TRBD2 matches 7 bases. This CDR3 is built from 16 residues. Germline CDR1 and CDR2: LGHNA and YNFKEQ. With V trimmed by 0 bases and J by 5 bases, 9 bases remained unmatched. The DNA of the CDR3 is TGTGCCAGCAGCCAAGATAGAGGGAGGGCCGTGGAGACCCAGTACTTC. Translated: CASSQDRGRAVETQYF.

For the CDR3, the DNA is TGTGCCAGCAGTTCGATGGGCCAGTCCTACGAGCAGTACTTC. Translating gives CASSSMGQSYEQYF. The V and J genes are TRBV28 and TRBJ2-7; D unclear. Germline CDR1 is MDHEN and CDR2 is SYDVKM. The V end was cut by 4 bases, the J end by 1 base, with 11 bases between. The CDR3 is made up of 14 amino acids. Supplemented by reference TRBV28 and TRBJ2-7, the full variable domain reads DVKVTQSSRYLVKRTGEKVFLECVQDMDHENMFWYRQDPGLGLRLIYFSYDVKMKEKGDIPEGYSVSREKKERFSLILESASTNQTSMYLCASSSMGQSYEQYFGPGTRLTVT.

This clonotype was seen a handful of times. The CDR3 here is CASTDRVGYNEQFF. The CDR3 coding sequence is TGTGCCAGCACGGACAGGGTAGGCTACAATGAGCAGTTCTTC. The V gene is TRBV28, the J gene TRBJ2-1; TRBD1 agrees at 8 bases. CDR1 MDHEN and CDR2 SYDVKM come from the germline V gene. With V trimmed by 7 bases and J by 3 bases, 5 bases remained unmatched. The CDR3 is 14 residues long.

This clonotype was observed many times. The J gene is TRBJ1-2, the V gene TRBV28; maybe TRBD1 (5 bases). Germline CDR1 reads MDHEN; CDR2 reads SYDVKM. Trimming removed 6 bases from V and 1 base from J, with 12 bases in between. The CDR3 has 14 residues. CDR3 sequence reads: CASRRDGFNYGYTF. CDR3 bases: TGTGCCAGCAGGAGGGACGGATTTAACTATGGCTACACCTTC.